A selection of T cell receptor beta chains follows, all from one sample in a study of shared clonotypes between healthy human individuals. Data came from immunoSEQ multiplex PCR; TCRdb stores just in-frame clones and leaves some out. The profile shows about 2.3 million clones, around 90% of them singletons. Sequenced material: naive CD4+ T cells from PBMCs. Receptors were obtained from a man younger than 30 in good health. Some clones in this sample may be carry-over from other donors' samples. Each CDR3 is given with its conserved first and last residue. The D gene is left open where the match is weak. A row's size may be missing; if present it is once, few, many or a size class.

len: 17; j_gene: TRBJ2-3; v_gene: TRBV9; abundance: -; d_gene: TRBD2; CDR3aa: CASSVEPSGSYTDTQYF; CDR3nt: TGTGCCAGCAGCGTAGAACCTAGCGGGAGCTACACAGATACGCAGTATTTT
len: 15; j_gene: TRBJ2-7; v_gene: TRBV4-3; abundance: -; d_gene: -; CDR3aa: CASSPLPDQRFSQYF; CDR3nt: TGCGCCAGCAGCCCCTTGCCGGACCAACGGTTCAGCCAGTACTTC
len: 16; j_gene: TRBJ2-3; v_gene: TRBV5-1; abundance: once; d_gene: TRBD1; CDR3aa: CASSWNNRGSTDTQYF; CDR3nt: TGCGCCAGCAGCTGGAATAACAGGGGTAGCACAGATACGCAGTATTTT
len: 14; j_gene: TRBJ2-5; v_gene: TRBV6-1; abundance: -; d_gene: -; CDR3aa: CASSGPKGQETQYF; CDR3nt: TGTGCCAGCAGTGGCCCTAAGGGTCAAGAGACCCAGTACTTC
len: 14; j_gene: TRBJ1-3; v_gene: TRBV2; abundance: -; d_gene: TRBD1; CDR3aa: CASRRDRPGNTIYF; CDR3nt: TGTGCCAGCAGAAGGGACAGACCTGGAAACACCATATATTTT
len: 17; j_gene: TRBJ2-1; v_gene: TRBV5-1; abundance: -; d_gene: TRBD1; CDR3aa: CASRSNRDSLTYNEQFF; CDR3nt: TGCGCCAGCCGCAGCAACCGGGACAGCCTTACCTACAATGAGCAGTTCTTC
len: 14; j_gene: TRBJ2-7; v_gene: TRBV7-2; abundance: -; d_gene: -; CDR3aa: CASSKIGLLSEQYF; CDR3nt: TGTGCCAGCAGCAAGATCGGGTTGCTTAGCGAGCAGTACTTC
len: 15; j_gene: TRBJ2-7; v_gene: TRBV19; abundance: -; d_gene: -; CDR3aa: CASSQTVGATYEQYF; CDR3nt: TGTGCCAGTAGCCAAACGGTGGGGGCCACCTACGAGCAGTACTTC
len: 15; j_gene: TRBJ1-1; v_gene: TRBV6-5; abundance: -; d_gene: -; CDR3aa: CASSYSGGLNTEAFF; CDR3nt: TGTGCCAGCAGTTACTCGGGGGGTCTGAACACTGAAGCTTTCTTT
len: 17; j_gene: TRBJ1-2; v_gene: TRBV28; abundance: -; d_gene: TRBD1; CDR3aa: CASISPPGRGHSYGYTF; CDR3nt: TGTGCCAGCATCTCCCCCCCGGGCAGGGGGCATAGCTATGGCTACACCTTC
len: 15; j_gene: TRBJ1-4; v_gene: TRBV4-1; abundance: once; d_gene: -; CDR3aa: CASSQFWTGDEKLFF; CDR3nt: TGCGCCAGCAGCCAGTTCTGGACCGGGGATGAAAAACTGTTTTTT
len: 14; j_gene: TRBJ2-5; v_gene: TRBV18; abundance: -; d_gene: TRBD2; CDR3aa: CASSPGLAEETQYF; CDR3nt: TGTGCCAGCTCACCGGGACTAGCGGAAGAGACCCAGTACTTC